This T cell receptor beta chain was documented in a study of sequential checkpoint blockade in melanoma. Across the whole study: First-line arms were nivolumab then ipilimumab, or the reverse, randomized 1:1. More than 20 patients had tumor biopsies before treatment and at week 13.

The repertoire was sequenced with immunoSEQ multiplex PCR; TCRdb's copy has only in-frame clones and lacks some. The top ten hold roughly 10% of the sample, which has about 5,700 clones, 22% seen once. From germline, CDR1 is SGHDN and CDR2 FVKESK. The CDR3 is 14 residues long. Trimming at V came to 2 bases and at J to 6 bases, leaving 6 bases not matched to a gene. Treatment indicated: randomized to nivolumab then ipilimumab (arm A) or the reverse (arm B). The specimen comprised tumor tissue (inferred from file names), sampled from a patient given nivolumab and ipilimumab in sequence. The chain has TRBV14 and TRBJ1-2, with TRBD1 identical over 7 bases. The receptor was isolated from a human donor with melanoma. CDR3 bases: TGTGCCAGCAGCCAACTCGGGACAGTGGATGGCTACACCTTC. This codes for CASSQLGTVDGYTF.